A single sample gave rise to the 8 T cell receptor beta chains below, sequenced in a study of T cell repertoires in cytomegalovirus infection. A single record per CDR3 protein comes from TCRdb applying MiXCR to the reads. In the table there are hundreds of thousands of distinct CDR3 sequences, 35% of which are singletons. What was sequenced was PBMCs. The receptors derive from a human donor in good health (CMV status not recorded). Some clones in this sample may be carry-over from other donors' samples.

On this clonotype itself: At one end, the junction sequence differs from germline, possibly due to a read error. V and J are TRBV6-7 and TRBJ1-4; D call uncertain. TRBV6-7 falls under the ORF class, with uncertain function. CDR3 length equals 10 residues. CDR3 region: CASTSEKLFF. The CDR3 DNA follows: TGTGCCAGCACTAGTGAAAAACTGTTTTTT.

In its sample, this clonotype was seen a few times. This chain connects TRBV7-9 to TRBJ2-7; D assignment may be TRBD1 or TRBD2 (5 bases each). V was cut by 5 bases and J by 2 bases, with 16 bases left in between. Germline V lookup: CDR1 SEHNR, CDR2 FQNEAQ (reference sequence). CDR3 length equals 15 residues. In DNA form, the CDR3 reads TGTGCCAGCAGCCCCGGGGCCGAAATCACCTACGAGCAGTACTTC. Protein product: CASSPGAEITYEQYF.

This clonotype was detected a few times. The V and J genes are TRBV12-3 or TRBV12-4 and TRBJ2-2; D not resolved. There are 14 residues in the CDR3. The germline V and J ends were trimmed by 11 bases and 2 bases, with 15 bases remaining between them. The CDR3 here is CARPRLANTGELFF. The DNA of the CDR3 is TGTGCCCGACCACGTTTGGCCAACACCGGGGAGCTGTTTTTT.

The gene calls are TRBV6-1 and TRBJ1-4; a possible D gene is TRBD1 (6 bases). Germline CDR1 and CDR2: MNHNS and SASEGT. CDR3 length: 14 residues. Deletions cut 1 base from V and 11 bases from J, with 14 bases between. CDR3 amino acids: CASSEGAGVLKLFF. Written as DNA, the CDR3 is TGTGCCAGCAGTGAAGGGGCAGGGGTTTTGAAACTGTTTTTT.

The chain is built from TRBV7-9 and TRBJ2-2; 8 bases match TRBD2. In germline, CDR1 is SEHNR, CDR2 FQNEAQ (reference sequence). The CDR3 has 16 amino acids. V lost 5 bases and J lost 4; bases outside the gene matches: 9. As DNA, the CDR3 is TGTGCCAGCAGCCATCAGCGGGAGCAGAGCACCGGGGAGCTGTTTTTT. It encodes CASSHQREQSTGELFF.

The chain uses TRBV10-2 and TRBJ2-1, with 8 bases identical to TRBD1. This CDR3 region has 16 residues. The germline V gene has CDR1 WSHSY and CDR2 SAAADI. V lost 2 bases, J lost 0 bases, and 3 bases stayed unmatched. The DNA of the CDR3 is TGCGCCAGCAGTGAGAAAACAGGGGGCTCCTACAATGAGCAGTTCTTC. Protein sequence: CASSEKTGGSYNEQFF.

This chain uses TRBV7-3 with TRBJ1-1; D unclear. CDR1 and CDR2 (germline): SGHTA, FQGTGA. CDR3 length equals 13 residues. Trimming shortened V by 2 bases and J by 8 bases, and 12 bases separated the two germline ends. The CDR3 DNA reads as TGTGCCAGCAGCTTAGATTTGGGATCCGAAGCTTTCTTT. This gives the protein CASSLDLGSEAFF.

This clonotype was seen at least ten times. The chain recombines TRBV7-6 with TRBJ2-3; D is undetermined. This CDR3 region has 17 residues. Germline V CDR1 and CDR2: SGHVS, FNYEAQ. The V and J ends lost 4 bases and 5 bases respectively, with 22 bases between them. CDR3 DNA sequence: TGTGCCAGCAGCTCTCGTAACGGCCTCAAGTTGGTAGATACGCAGTATTTT. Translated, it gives CASSSRNGLKLVDTQYF.